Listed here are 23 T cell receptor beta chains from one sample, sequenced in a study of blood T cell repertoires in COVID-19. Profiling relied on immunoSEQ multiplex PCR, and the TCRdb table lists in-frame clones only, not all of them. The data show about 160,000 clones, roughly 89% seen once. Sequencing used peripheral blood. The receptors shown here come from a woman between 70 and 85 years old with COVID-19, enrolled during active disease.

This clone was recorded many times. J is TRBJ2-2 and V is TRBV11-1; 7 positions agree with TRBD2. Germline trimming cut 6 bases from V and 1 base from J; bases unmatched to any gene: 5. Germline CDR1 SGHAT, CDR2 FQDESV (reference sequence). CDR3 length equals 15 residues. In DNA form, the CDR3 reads TGTGCCAGCAGTCATGGCGGGGGGAACACCGGGGAGCTGTTTTTT. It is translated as CASSHGGGNTGELFF.

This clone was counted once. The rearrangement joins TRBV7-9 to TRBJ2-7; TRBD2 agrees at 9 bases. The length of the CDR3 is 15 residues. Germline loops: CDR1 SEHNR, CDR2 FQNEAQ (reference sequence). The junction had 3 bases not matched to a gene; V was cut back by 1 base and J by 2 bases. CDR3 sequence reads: CASSLGSGGPYEQYF. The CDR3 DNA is TGTGCCAGCAGCTTAGGGAGCGGGGGGCCCTACGAGCAGTACTTC. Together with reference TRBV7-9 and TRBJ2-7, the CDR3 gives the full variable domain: DTGVSQNPRHKITKRGQNVTFRCDPISEHNRLYWYRQTLGQGPEFLTYFQNEAQLEKSRLLSDRFSAERPKGSFSTLEIQRTEQGDSAMYLCASSLGSGGPYEQYFGPGTRLTVT.

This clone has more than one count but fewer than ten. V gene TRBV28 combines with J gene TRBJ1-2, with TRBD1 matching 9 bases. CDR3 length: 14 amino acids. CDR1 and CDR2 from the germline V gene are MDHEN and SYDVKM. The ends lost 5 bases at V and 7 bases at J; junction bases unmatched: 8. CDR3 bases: TGTGCCAGCAGTCCCGGGACAGGGCGGCGTGGCTACACCTTC. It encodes CASSPGTGRRGYTF.

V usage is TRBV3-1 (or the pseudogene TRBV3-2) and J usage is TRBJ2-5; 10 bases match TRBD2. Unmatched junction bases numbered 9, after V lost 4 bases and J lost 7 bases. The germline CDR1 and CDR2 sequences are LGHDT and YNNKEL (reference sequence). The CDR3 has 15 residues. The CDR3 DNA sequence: TGTGCCAGCAGCCCGAGGACTAGCGGCCCGTGGACCCAGTACTTC. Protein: CASSPRTSGPWTQYF.

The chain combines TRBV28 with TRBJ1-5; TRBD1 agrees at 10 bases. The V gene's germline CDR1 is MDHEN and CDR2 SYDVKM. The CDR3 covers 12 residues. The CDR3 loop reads CTTGGSRQPQHF. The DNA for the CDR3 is TGTACGACAGGGGGCTCGCGTCAGCCCCAGCATTTT.

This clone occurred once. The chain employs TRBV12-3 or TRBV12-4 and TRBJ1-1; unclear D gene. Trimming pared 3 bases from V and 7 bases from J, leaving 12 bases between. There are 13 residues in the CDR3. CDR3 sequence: CASSFARRSEAFF. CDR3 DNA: TGTGCCAGCAGTTTCGCCAGGCGAAGTGAAGCTTTCTTT.

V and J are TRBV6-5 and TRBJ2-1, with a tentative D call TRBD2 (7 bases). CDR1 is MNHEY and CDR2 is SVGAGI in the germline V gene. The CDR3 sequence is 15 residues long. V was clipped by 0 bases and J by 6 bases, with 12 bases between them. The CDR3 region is CASSYSGGGFNEQFF. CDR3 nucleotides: TGTGCCAGCAGTTACTCGGGGGGGGGCTTCAATGAGCAGTTCTTC.

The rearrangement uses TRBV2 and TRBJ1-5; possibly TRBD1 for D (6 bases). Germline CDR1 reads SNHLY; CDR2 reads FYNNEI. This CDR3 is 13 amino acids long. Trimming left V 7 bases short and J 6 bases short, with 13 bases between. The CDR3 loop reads CASTKRGGQPQHF. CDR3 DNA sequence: TGTGCCAGCACAAAAAGGGGGGGTCAGCCCCAGCATTTT.

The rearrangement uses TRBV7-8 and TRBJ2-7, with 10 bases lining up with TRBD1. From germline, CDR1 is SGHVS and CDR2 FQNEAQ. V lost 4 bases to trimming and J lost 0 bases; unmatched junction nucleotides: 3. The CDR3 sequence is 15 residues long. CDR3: CASSSGTGASYEQYF. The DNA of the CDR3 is TGTGCCAGCAGCTCCGGGACAGGGGCCTCCTACGAGCAGTACTTC.

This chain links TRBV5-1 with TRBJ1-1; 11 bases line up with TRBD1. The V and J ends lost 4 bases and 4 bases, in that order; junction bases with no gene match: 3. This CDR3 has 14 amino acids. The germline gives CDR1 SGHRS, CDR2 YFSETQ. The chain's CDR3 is CASSRGQGGTEAFF. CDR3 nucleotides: TGCGCCAGCAGCCGGGGACAGGGGGGCACTGAAGCTTTCTTT. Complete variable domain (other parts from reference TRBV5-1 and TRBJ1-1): KAGVTQTPRYLIKTRGQQVTLSCSPISGHRSVSWYQQTPGQGLQFLFEYFSETQRNKGNFPGRFSGRQFSNSRSEMNVSTLELGDSALYLCASSRGQGGTEAFFGQGTRLTVV.

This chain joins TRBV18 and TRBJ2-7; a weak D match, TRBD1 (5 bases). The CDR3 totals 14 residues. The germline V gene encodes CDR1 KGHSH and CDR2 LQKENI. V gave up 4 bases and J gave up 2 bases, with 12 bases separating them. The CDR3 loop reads CASSLRQYPYEQYF. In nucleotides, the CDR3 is TGTGCCAGCTCACTCAGACAGTACCCCTACGAGCAGTACTTC.

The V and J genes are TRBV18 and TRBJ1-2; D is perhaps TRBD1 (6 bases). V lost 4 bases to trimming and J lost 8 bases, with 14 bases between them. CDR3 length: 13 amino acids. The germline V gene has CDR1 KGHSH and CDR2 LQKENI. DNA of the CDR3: TGTGCCAGCTCACGAACTGACAGGATGGGCTACACCTTC. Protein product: CASSRTDRMGYTF. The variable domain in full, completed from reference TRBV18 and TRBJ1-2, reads NAGVMQNPRHLVRRRGQEARLRCSPMKGHSHVYWYRQLPEEGLKFMVYLQKENIIDESGMPKERFSAEFPKEGPSILRIQQVVRGDSAAYFCASSRTDRMGYTFGSGTRLTVV.

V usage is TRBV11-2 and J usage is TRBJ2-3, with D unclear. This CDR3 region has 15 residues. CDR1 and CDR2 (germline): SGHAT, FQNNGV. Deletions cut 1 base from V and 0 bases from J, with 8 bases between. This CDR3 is CASSLGARSTDTQYF. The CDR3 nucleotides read TGTGCCAGCAGCTTAGGCGCCAGGAGCACAGATACGCAGTATTTT.

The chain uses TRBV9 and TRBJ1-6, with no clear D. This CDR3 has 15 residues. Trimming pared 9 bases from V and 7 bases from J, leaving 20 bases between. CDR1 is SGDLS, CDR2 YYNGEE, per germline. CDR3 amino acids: CAKGGKLTGNSPLHF. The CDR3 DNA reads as TGTGCCAAAGGAGGTAAATTGACGGGAAATTCACCCCTCCACTTT.

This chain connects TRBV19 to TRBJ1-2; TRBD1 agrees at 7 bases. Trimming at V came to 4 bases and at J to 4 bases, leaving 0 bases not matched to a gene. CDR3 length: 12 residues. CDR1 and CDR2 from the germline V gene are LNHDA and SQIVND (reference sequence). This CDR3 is CASSRQGYGYTF. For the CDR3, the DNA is TGTGCCAGTAGTAGACAGGGCTATGGCTACACCTTC.

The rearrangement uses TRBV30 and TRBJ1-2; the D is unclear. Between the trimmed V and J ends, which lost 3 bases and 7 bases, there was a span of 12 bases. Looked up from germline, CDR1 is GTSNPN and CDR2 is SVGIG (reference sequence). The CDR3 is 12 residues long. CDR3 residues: CAWRSRSFGYTF. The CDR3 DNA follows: TGTGCCTGGAGATCCCGAAGCTTTGGCTACACCTTC.

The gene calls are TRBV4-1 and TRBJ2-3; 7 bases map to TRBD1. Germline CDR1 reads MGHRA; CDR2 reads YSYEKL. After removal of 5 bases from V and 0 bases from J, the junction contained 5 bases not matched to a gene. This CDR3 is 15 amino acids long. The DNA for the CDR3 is TGCGCCAGCAGCAAGACAGGGTCTAGCACAGATACGCAGTATTTT. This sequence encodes CASSKTGSSTDTQYF.

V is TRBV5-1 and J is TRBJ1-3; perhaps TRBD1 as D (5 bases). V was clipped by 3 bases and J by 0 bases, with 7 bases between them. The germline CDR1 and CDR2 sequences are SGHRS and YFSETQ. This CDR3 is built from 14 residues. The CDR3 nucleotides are TGCGCCAGCAGCTCGGGGGGCTCTGGAAACACCATATATTTT. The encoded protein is CASSSGGSGNTIYF.

CDR3: CASSPEDRTYNEQFF. CDR3 coding DNA: TGCGCCAGCAGCCCCGAGGACAGGACCTACAATGAGCAGTTCTTC. The chain uses TRBV4-1 and TRBJ2-1; the match to TRBD1 covers 7 bases. V was clipped by 4 bases and J by 2 bases; unmatched bases: 5. This CDR3 region has 15 residues. In germline, CDR1 is MGHRA, CDR2 YSYEKL.

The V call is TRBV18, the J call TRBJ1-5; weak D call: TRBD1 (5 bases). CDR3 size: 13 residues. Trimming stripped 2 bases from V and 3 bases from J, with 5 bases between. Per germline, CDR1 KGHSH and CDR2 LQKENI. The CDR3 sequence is CASSPGANQPQHF. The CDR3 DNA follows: TGTGCCAGCTCACCAGGGGCCAATCAGCCCCAGCATTTT.

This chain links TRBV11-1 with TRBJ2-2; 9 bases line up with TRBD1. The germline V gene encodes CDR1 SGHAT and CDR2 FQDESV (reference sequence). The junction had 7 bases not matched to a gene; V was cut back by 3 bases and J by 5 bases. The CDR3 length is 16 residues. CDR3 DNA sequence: TGTGCCAGCAGCTTCCCGGGACAGGGAAAGACCGGGGAGCTGTTTTTT. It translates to CASSFPGQGKTGELFF. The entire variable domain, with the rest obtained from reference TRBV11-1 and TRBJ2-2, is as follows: EAEVAQSPRYKITEKSQAVAFWCDPISGHATLYWYRQILGQGPELLVQFQDESVVDDSQLPKDRFSAERLKGVDSTLKIQPAELGDSAMYLCASSFPGQGKTGELFFGEGSRLTVL.

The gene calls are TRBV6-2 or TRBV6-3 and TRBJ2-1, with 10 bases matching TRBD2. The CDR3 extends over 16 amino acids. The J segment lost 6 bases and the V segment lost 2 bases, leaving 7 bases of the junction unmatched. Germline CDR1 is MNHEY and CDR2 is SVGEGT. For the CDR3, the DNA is TGTGCCAGCAGTTACCACAGCGGGGGGGCGGGCAATGAGCAGTTCTTC. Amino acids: CASSYHSGGAGNEQFF.

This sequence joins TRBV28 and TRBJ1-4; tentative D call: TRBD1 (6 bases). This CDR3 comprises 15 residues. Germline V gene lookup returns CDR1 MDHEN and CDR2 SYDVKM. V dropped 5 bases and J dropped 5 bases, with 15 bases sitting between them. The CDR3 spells CASSPPGTKNEKLFF. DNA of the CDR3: TGTGCCAGCAGTCCCCCTGGGACAAAGAATGAAAAACTGTTTTTT.